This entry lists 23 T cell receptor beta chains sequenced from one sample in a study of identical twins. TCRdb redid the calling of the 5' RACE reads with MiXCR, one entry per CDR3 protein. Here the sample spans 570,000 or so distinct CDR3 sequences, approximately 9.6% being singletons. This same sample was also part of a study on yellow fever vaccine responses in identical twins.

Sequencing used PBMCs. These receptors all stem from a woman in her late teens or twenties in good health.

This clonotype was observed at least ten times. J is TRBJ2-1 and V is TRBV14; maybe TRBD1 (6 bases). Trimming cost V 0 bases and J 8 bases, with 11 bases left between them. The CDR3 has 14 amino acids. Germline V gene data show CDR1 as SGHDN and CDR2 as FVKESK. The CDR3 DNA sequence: TGTGCCAGCAGCCAAGAGCAGGGGTGGGATGAGCAGTTCTTC. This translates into CASSQEQGWDEQFF.

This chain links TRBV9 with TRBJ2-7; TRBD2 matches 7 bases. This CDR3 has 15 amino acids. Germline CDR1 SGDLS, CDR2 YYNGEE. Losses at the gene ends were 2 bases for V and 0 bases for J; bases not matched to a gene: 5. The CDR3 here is CASSVRGGDSYEQYF. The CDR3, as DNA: TGTGCCAGCAGCGTCCGGGGAGGGGACTCCTACGAGCAGTACTTC.

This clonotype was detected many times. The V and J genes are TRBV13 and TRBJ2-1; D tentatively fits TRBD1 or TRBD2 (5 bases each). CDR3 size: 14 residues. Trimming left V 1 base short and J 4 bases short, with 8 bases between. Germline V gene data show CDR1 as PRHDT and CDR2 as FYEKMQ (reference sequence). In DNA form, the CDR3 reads TGTGCCAGCAGCTTAGTGGGGGTATACAATGAGCAGTTCTTC. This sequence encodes CASSLVGVYNEQFF.

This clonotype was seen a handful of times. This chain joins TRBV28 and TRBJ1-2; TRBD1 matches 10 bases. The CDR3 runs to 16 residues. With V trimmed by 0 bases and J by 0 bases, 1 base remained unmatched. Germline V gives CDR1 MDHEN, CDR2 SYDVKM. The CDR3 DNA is TGTGCCAGCAGTTTATGGGGACAGGGGACTAACTATGGCTACACCTTC. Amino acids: CASSLWGQGTNYGYTF.

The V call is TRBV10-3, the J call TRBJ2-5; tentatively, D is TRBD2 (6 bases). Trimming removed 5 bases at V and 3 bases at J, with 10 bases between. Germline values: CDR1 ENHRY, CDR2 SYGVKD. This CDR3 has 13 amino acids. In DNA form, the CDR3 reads TGTGCCATCAGTTGGACTATTGAAGAGACCCAGTACTTC. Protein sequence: CAISWTIEETQYF.

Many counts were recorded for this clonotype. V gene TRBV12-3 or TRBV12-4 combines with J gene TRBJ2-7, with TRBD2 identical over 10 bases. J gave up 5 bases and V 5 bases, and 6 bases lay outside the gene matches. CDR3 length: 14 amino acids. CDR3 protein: CASSMGLALNEQYF. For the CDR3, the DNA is TGTGCCAGCAGTATGGGACTAGCGCTGAACGAGCAGTACTTC.

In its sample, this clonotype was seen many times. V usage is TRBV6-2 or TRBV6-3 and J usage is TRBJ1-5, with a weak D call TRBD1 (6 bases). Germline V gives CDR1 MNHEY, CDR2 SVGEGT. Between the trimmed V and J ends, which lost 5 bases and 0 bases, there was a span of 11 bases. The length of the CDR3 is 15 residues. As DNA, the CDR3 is TGTGCCAGCAGTACGGGACACCTTAGCAATCAGCCCCAGCATTTT. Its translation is CASSTGHLSNQPQHF.

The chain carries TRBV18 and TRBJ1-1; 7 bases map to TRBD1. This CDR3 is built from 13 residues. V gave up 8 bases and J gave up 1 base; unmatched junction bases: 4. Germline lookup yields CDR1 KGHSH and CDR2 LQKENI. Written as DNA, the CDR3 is TGTGCCAGCCGACAGGGTTCGAACACTGAAGCTTTCTTT. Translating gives CASRQGSNTEAFF. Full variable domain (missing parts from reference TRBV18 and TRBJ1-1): NAGVMQNPRHLVRRRGQEARLRCSPMKGHSHVYWYRQLPEEGLKFMVYLQKENIIDESGMPKERFSAEFPKEGPSILRIQQVVRGDSAAYFCASRQGSNTEAFFGQGTRLTVV.

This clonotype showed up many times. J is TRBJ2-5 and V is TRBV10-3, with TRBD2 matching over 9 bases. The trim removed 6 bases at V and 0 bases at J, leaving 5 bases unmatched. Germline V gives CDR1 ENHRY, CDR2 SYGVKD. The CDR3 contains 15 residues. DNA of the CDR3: TGTGCCATCAGGCGGACTAGCGAAAACCAAGAGACCCAGTACTTC. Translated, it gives CAIRRTSENQETQYF.

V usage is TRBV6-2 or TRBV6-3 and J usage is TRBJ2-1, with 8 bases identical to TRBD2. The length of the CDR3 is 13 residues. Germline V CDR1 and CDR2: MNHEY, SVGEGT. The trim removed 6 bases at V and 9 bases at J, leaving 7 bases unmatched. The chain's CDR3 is CASSREGLGEQFF. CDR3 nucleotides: TGTGCCAGCAGCCGGGAGGGCCTAGGTGAGCAGTTCTTC.

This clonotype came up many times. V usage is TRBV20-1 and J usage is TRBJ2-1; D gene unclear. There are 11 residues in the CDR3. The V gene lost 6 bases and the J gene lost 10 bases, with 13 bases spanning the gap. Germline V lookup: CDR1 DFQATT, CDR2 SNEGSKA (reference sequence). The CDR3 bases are TGCAGTGCCCGGCAACGTGGCGAGCAGTTCTTC. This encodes CSARQRGEQFF.

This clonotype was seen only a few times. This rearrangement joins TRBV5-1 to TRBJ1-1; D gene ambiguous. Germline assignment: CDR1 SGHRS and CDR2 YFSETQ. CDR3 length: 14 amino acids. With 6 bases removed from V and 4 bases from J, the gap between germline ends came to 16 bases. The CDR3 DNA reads TGCGCCAGCAACCTAGGGCAGCTTAGCACTGAAGCTTTCTTT. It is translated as CASNLGQLSTEAFF.

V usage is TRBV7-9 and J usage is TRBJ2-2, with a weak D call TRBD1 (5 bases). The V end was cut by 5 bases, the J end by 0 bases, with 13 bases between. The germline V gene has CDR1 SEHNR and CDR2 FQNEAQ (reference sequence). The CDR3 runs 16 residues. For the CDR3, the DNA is TGTGCCAGCAGCGCCAGACAGTTCGCGAACACCGGGGAGCTGTTTTTT. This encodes CASSARQFANTGELFF.

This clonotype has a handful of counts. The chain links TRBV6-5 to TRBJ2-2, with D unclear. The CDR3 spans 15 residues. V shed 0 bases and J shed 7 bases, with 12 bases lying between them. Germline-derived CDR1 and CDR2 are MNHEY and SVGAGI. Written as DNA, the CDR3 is TGTGCCAGCAGTTACTCGATCGTGGCCGGCGGGGAGCTGTTTTTT. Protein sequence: CASSYSIVAGGELFF.

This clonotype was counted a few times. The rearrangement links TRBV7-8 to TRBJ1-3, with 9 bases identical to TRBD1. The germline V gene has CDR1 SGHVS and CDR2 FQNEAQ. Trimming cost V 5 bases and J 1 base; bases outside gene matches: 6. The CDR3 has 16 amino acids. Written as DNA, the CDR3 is TGTGCCAGCAGCCCTAGGGGACAGGGATCTGGAAACACCATATATTTT. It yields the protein CASSPRGQGSGNTIYF.

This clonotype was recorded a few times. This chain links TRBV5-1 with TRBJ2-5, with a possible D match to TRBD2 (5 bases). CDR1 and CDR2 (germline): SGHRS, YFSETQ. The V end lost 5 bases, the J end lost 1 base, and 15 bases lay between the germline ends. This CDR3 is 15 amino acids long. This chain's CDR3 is CASSLTGKSQETQYF. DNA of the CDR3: TGCGCCAGCAGTCTTACCGGGAAGTCCCAAGAGACCCAGTACTTC.

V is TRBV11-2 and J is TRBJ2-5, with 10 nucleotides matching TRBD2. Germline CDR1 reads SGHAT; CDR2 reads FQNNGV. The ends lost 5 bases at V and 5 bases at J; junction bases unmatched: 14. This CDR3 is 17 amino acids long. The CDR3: CASSDRLAGGARETQYF. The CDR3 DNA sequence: TGTGCCAGCAGCGATCGACTAGCGGGCGGTGCCCGGGAGACCCAGTACTTC.

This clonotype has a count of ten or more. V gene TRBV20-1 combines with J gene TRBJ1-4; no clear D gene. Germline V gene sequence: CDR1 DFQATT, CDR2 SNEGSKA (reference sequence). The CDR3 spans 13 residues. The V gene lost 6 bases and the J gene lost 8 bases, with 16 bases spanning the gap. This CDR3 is CSAPPGPREKLFF. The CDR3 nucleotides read TGCAGTGCCCCCCCCGGGCCCAGGGAAAAACTGTTTTTT.

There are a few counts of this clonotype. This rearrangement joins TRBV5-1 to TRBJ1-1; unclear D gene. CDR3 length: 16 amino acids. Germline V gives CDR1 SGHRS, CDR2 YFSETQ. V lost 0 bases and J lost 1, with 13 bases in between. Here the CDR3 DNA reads TGCGCCAGCAGCTTGGGGTGGCTTGGCAGGAACACTGAAGCTTTCTTT. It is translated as CASSLGWLGRNTEAFF.

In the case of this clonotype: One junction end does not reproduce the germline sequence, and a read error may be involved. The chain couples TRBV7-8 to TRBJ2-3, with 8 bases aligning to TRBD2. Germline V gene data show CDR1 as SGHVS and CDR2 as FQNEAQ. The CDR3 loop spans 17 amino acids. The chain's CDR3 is CASSRARGSGTTDTEYF. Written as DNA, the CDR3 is TGTGCCAGCAGCCGGGCCCGGGGTAGCGGGACCACAGATACGGAGTATTTT.

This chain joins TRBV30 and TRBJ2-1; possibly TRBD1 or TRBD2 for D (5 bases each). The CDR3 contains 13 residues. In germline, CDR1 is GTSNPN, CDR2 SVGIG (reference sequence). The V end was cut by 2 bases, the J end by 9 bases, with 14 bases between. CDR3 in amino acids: CAWSFTGTSEQFF. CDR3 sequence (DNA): TGTGCCTGGAGTTTCACCGGGACGTCTGAGCAGTTCTTC.

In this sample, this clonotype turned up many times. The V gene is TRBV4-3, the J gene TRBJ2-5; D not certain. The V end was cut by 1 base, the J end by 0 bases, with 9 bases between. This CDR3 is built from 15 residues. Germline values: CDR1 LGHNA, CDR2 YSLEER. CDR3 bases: TGCGCCAGCAGCCAAGGATGGGGAAACCAAGAGACCCAGTACTTC. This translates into CASSQGWGNQETQYF.

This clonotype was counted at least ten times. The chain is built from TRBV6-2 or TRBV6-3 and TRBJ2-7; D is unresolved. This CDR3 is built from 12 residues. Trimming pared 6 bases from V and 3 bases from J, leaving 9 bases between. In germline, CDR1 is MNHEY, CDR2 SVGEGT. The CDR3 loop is CASSHSNYEQYF. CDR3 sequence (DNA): TGTGCCAGCAGCCACTCAAACTACGAGCAGTACTTC.